One and the same sample provided the 29 T cell receptor beta chains below, sequenced in a study of cytomegalovirus exposure and HLA in healthy donors. The PCR was carried out with 60 Vbeta primers and 13 Jbeta primers. Data came from immunoSEQ multiplex PCR; TCRdb stores just in-frame clones and leaves some out. The table has roughly 99,000 clones, 65% to 80% seen once. The sequenced sample was PBMCs. Receptor source: a male donor in good health and CMV-seronegative.

This clone showed up just a few times. This chain links TRBV28 with TRBJ1-1, with D tentatively TRBD1 (5 bases). The CDR3 totals 13 residues. Germline CDR1 reads MDHEN; CDR2 reads SYDVKM. Trimming took 4 bases from V and 2 from J, leaving 8 bases between them. The CDR3 loop is CASSSDRNTEAFF. CDR3 bases: TGTGCCAGCAGTTCTGACAGAAACACTGAAGCTTTCTTT.

A few counts support this clone. V gene TRBV5-1 combines with J gene TRBJ2-2; D unresolved. From germline, CDR1 is SGHRS and CDR2 YFSETQ. Trimming took 4 bases from V and 6 from J, leaving 22 bases between them. CDR3 length equals 17 residues. As DNA, the CDR3 is TGCGCCAGCAGCCCCGTCCCGCTCCGTGCAGGCTCCGGGGAGCTGTTTTTT. It specifies CASSPVPLRAGSGELFF.

This clone was detected only once. V gene TRBV10-1 combines with J gene TRBJ2-7; 7 positions agree with TRBD2. The CDR3 spans 15 residues. Germline lookup yields CDR1 WNHNN and CDR2 SYGVQD (reference sequence). J was trimmed by 3 bases and V by 0 bases; bases with no gene match: 5. This chain's CDR3 is CASSESTGGVYEQYF. CDR3 bases: TGCGCCAGCAGTGAGTCGACGGGAGGAGTCTACGAGCAGTACTTC.

This CDR3 reads CAISGSRYEQYF. In DNA form, the CDR3 reads TGTGCCATCAGTGGTTCGCGCTACGAGCAGTACTTC. V and J are TRBV10-3 and TRBJ2-7, with D uncertain. Germline V lookup: CDR1 ENHRY, CDR2 SYGVKD. This CDR3 region has 12 residues. Trimming took off 4 bases at V and 3 bases at J, with 7 bases between the two ends.

This clone was counted a single time. The rearrangement joins TRBV27 to TRBJ2-7, with 7 bases that match TRBD1. Per germline, CDR1 MNHEY and CDR2 SMNVEV (reference sequence). The V and J ends lost 3 bases and 4 bases, in that order; junction bases with no gene match: 6. The CDR3 contains 14 residues. The CDR3 DNA is TGTGCCAGCAGTTTTTTCTACAGGGGTTACGAGCAGTACTTC. This sequence encodes CASSFFYRGYEQYF.

On this clone itself: The junction departs from the called germline gene at one end, perhaps through a read error. This CDR3 reads CNVITEGGEQYF. DNA for the CDR3: TGCAACGTTATCACAGAAGGGGGCGAGCAGTACTTC. The gene calls are TRBV29-1 and TRBJ2-7, with a possible D match to TRBD1 (6 bases). The CDR3 covers 12 residues. In germline, CDR1 is SQVTM, CDR2 ANQGSEA.

The chain is built from TRBV18 and TRBJ1-2; TRBD1 agrees at 9 bases. Germline assignment: CDR1 KGHSH and CDR2 LQKENI. V shed 3 bases, J shed 7 bases, and the junction held 3 bases outside the gene matches. The CDR3 totals 13 residues. Here the CDR3 reads CASSPDRGVGYTF. CDR3 DNA: TGTGCCAGCTCACCTGACAGGGGGGTTGGCTACACCTTC. The full variable domain, its missing parts supplied by reference TRBV18 and TRBJ1-2, is NAGVMQNPRHLVRRRGQEARLRCSPMKGHSHVYWYRQLPEEGLKFMVYLQKENIIDESGMPKERFSAEFPKEGPSILRIQQVVRGDSAAYFCASSPDRGVGYTFGSGTRLTVV.

The gene calls are TRBV4-1 and TRBJ2-1; 13 bases line up with TRBD2. The CDR3 runs 18 residues. Unmatched junction bases numbered 6, after V lost 4 bases and J lost 0 bases. The germline gives CDR1 MGHRA, CDR2 YSYEKL. The CDR3, as DNA: TGCGCCAGCAGCCTCCCGAGGACTAGCGGGAGCTCCTACAATGAGCAGTTCTTC. It specifies CASSLPRTSGSSYNEQFF.

The chain combines TRBV6-1 with TRBJ2-3; 7 positions match TRBD2. Germline CDR1 MNHNS, CDR2 SASEGT. The J segment lost 4 bases and the V segment lost 1 base, leaving 5 bases of the junction unmatched. CDR3 length equals 15 residues. This CDR3 reads CASSEGGRGADTQYF. DNA of the CDR3: TGTGCCAGCAGTGAAGGCGGGAGAGGAGCAGATACGCAGTATTTT.

The chain employs TRBV7-5 and TRBJ2-2; the table gives TRBD2 as D, unverified against the DNA. TRBV7-5 is a documented pseudogene. The CDR3 covers 15 residues. The CDR3 bases are TGTGTCAGAAGCTTATATCGCGGGAACACCGGGGAGCTGTTTTTT. Protein product: CVRSLYRGNTGELFF.

This rearrangement joins TRBV2 to TRBJ2-7, with a weak D call TRBD1 (6 bases). The CDR3 has 14 amino acids. Germline CDR1 reads SNHLY; CDR2 reads FYNNEI. The V end lost 5 bases, the J end lost 3 bases, and 14 bases lay between the germline ends. CDR3 nucleotides: TGTGCCAGCAGTAATGCCGGGACAATCTACGAGCAGTACTTC. Translated, it gives CASSNAGTIYEQYF.

This chain joins TRBV15 and TRBJ1-2; 7 positions agree with TRBD1. The CDR3 runs to 15 residues. Germline V gene data show CDR1 as LNHNV and CDR2 as YYDKDF (reference sequence). V gave up 0 bases and J gave up 8 bases; unmatched junction bases: 9. The CDR3 loop is CATSRDRTGAQGYTF. For the CDR3, the DNA is TGTGCCACCAGCAGAGATCGAACAGGGGCCCAGGGCTACACCTTC. The full variable domain, in which reference TRBV15 and TRBJ1-2 provide the parts outside the CDR3, is DAMVIQNPRYQVTQFGKPVTLSCSQTLNHNVMYWYQQKSSQAPKLLFHYYDKDFNNEADTPDNFQSRRPNTSFCFLDIRSPGLGDTAMYLCATSRDRTGAQGYTFGSGTRLTVV.

This rearrangement joins TRBV6-5 to TRBJ1-1, with D possibly being TRBD1 (5 bases). This CDR3 spans 13 amino acids. V lost 2 bases, J lost 1 base, and 5 bases lay in between. Per the germline V gene, CDR1 is MNHEY and CDR2 is SVGAGI. The CDR3 reads CASSYQGNTEAFF. In DNA, the CDR3 is TGTGCCAGCAGTTACCAGGGGAACACTGAAGCTTTCTTT.

The rearrangement uses TRBV2 and TRBJ1-6; no clear D gene. The germline V gene encodes CDR1 SNHLY and CDR2 FYNNEI. The CDR3 loop spans 13 amino acids. The V end lost 4 bases, the J end lost 7 bases, and 8 bases lay between the germline ends. The CDR3: CASSAQANSPLHF. In nucleotides, the CDR3 is TGTGCCAGCAGTGCCCAAGCGAATTCACCCCTCCACTTT.

This rearrangement joins TRBV7-9 to TRBJ1-1; D is perhaps TRBD1 (5 bases). This CDR3 comprises 14 residues. CDR1 SEHNR and CDR2 FQNEAQ come from the germline V gene (reference sequence). The ends were cut back, 5 bases at V and 0 bases at J, with 10 bases in the middle. The CDR3 region is CASSRAGMNTEAFF. The CDR3 DNA sequence: TGTGCCAGCAGCCGCGCAGGGATGAACACTGAAGCTTTCTTT.

The chain links TRBV7-8 to TRBJ2-2; D gene uncertain. Per the germline V gene, CDR1 is SGHVS and CDR2 is FQNEAQ. The CDR3 is 14 residues long. V lost 5 bases to trimming and J lost 4 bases, with 11 bases between them. CDR3 DNA: TGTGCCAGCAGCCTAAACAGTGGCACCGGGGAGCTGTTTTTT. Its protein product is CASSLNSGTGELFF.

This clone occurred a few times. The chain has TRBV30 and TRBJ2-5; D unclear. The CDR3 consists of 12 residues. Looked up from germline, CDR1 is GTSNPN and CDR2 is SVGIG (reference sequence). V dropped 3 bases and J dropped 2 bases, with 7 bases sitting between them. DNA for the CDR3: TGTGCCTGGAGGAGTTCTCAAGAGACCCAGTACTTC. As protein: CAWRSSQETQYF.

This clone was seen more than once but under ten times. This chain uses TRBV4-1 with TRBJ2-5; perhaps D is TRBD1 or TRBD2 (5 bases each). The DNA end lines up better with TRBJ2-7; the J call may be wrong. Germline values: CDR1 MGHRA, CDR2 YSYEKL. This CDR3 region has 14 residues. The chain's CDR3 is CASSQEGDSYEQYF. The CDR3 DNA reads TGCGCCAGCAGCCAAGAGGGGGACTCCTACGAGCAGTACTTC.

This clone was detected only a few times. The chain carries TRBV19 and TRBJ1-5, with 9 bases lining up with TRBD1. The V segment lost 8 bases and the J segment 3 bases; nucleotides outside the gene matches: 5. Germline CDR1 and CDR2: LNHDA and SQIVND (reference sequence). The CDR3 has 14 amino acids. The CDR3 is CASSDRGYNQPQHF. For the CDR3, the DNA is TGTGCCAGTTCGGACAGGGGATACAATCAGCCCCAGCATTTT.

This rearrangement joins TRBV6-1 to TRBJ1-4; D is uncertain. This CDR3 spans 12 amino acids. Trimming took 1 base from V and 7 from J, leaving 4 bases between them. Germline lookup yields CDR1 MNHNS and CDR2 SASEGT. CDR3 protein: CASSEDGEKLFF. The CDR3 DNA reads TGTGCCAGCAGTGAAGACGGTGAAAAACTGTTTTTT.

V and J are TRBV21-1 and TRBJ1-4; the listed D gene, TRBD1, was not tested against the DNA. TRBV21-1 is marked as a pseudogene. The CDR3 length is 15 residues. CDR3 bases: TGTGCCAGCAGCATTTCGGACAGAGGTCATGAAAAACTGTTTTTT. Translation gives CASSISDRGHEKLFF.

V usage is TRBV13 and J usage is TRBJ2-7; D is possibly TRBD2 (6 bases). Germline V CDR1 and CDR2: PRHDT, FYEKMQ (reference sequence). The CDR3 contains 15 residues. V was pared by 1 base and J by 5 bases, with 15 bases between. CDR3 sequence reads: CASSLVVGSKNEQYF. For the CDR3, the DNA is TGTGCCAGCAGCTTAGTGGTCGGGAGTAAGAACGAGCAGTACTTC.

V and J are TRBV5-4 and TRBJ2-2; 11 positions agree with TRBD1. The germline V gene encodes CDR1 SGHNT and CDR2 YYREEE (reference sequence). With V trimmed by 4 bases and J by 4 bases, 6 bases remained unmatched. CDR3 length equals 16 residues. The CDR3 DNA is TGTGCCAGCAGCCAAGGACAGGGGGCACGCACCGGGGAGCTGTTTTTT. Residues: CASSQGQGARTGELFF. The full variable domain, completed using reference TRBV5-4 and TRBJ2-2, is ETGVTQSPTHLIKTRGQQVTLRCSSQSGHNTVSWYQQALGQGPQFIFQYYREEENGRGNFPPRFSGLQFPNYSSELNVNALELDDSALYLCASSQGQGARTGELFFGEGSRLTVL.

The V call is TRBV5-6, the J call TRBJ2-4; no clear D. In germline, CDR1 is SGHDT, CDR2 YYEEEE. Trimming cost V 0 bases and J 1 base, with 8 bases left between them. This CDR3 has 15 amino acids. The CDR3 coding sequence is TGTGCCAGCAGCTTGGAAGGCAGGGCCAAAAACATTCAGTACTTC. Translating gives CASSLEGRAKNIQYF.

This clone was observed a few times. This chain connects TRBV5-1 to TRBJ2-5; tentatively, D is TRBD1 (6 bases). The J call is uncertain, as TRBJ2-7 better fits the DNA end. Germline V lookup: CDR1 SGHRS, CDR2 YFSETQ. This CDR3 is built from 15 residues. The CDR3 sequence: CASSLGHRAAYEQYF. CDR3 DNA: TGCGCCAGCAGCTTGGGTCACAGGGCCGCCTACGAGCAGTACTTC.

This sequence joins TRBV6-1 and TRBJ1-1, with D maybe TRBD1 (6 bases). The V end was cut by 8 bases, the J end by 3 bases, with 16 bases between. Germline V gene data show CDR1 as MNHNS and CDR2 as SASEGT. The CDR3 totals 14 residues. The CDR3 coding sequence is TGTGCCAGCGGATTGGACAGTTGGGACACTGAAGCTTTCTTT. This sequence encodes CASGLDSWDTEAFF.

This clone appeared a single time. The J gene is TRBJ2-1, the V gene TRBV9; 13 bases are shared with TRBD2. The germline V gene has CDR1 SGDLS and CDR2 YYNGEE. The ends lost 4 bases at V and 3 bases at J; junction bases unmatched: 7. The CDR3 length is 17 residues. Written as DNA, the CDR3 is TGTGCCAGCAGCCGGACTAGCGGGAGAAGCTTCTACAATGAGCAGTTCTTC. It yields the protein CASSRTSGRSFYNEQFF.

The chain couples TRBV30 to TRBJ2-1; no clear D. CDR1 is GTSNPN, CDR2 SVGIG, per germline (reference sequence). The CDR3 totals 11 residues. Trimming pared 4 bases from V and 4 bases from J, leaving 5 bases between. The CDR3 bases are TGTGCCTGGACCGGTTACAATGAGCAGTTCTTC. As protein: CAWTGYNEQFF.

The chain employs TRBV7-7 and TRBJ2-5; perhaps TRBD1 as D (6 bases). Between the trimmed V and J ends, which lost 2 bases and 4 bases, there was a span of 14 bases. The CDR3 runs 15 residues. Germline V CDR1 and CDR2: SSHAT, FNYEAQ (reference sequence). The CDR3 coding sequence is TGTGCCAGCAGCTTACTCAGGGGATCGCGAGAGACCCAGTACTTC. Amino acids: CASSLLRGSRETQYF.